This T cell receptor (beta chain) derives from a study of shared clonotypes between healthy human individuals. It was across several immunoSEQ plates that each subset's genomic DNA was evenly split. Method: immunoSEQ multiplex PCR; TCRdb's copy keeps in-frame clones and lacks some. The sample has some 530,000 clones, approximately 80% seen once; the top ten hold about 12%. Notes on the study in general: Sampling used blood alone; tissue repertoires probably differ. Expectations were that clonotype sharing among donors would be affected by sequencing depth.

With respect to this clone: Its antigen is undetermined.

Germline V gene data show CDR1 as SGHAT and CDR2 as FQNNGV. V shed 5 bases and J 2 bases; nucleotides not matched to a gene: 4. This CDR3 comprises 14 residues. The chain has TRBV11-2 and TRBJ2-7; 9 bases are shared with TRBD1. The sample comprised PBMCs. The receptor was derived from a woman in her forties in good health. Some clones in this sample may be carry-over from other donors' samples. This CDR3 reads CASSAGTGPYEQYF. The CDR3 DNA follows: TGTGCCAGCAGCGCCGGGACAGGGCCCTACGAGCAGTACTTC.